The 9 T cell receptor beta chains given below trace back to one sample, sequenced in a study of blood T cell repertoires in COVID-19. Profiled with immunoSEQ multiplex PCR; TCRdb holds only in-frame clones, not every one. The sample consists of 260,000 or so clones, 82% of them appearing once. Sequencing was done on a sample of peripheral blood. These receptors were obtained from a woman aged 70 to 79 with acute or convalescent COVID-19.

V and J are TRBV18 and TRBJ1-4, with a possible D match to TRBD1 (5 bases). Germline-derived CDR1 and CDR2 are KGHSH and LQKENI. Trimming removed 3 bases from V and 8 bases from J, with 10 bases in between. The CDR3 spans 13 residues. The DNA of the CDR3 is TGTGCCAGCTCACCGCAGGGTGGGGAAAAACTGTTTTTT. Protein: CASSPQGGEKLFF.

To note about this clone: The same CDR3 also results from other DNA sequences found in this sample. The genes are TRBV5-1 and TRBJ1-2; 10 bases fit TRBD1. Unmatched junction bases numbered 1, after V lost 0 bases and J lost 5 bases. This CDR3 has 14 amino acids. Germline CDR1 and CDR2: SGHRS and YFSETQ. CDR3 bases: TGCGCCAGCAGCTTGGGACAGGGGGCTTATGGCTACACCTTC. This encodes CASSLGQGAYGYTF.

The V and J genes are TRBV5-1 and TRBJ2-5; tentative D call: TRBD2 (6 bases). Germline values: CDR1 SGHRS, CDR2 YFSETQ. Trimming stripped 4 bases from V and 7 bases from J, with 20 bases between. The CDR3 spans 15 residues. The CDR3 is CASSPWMEAEGTQYF. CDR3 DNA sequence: TGCGCCAGCAGCCCGTGGATGGAGGCGGAGGGGACCCAGTACTTC.

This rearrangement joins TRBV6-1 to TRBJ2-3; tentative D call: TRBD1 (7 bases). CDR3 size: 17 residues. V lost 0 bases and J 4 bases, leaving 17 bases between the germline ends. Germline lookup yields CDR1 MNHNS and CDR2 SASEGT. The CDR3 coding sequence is TGTGCCAGCAGTGAAGCGCAGGTGGGCAGGGGGGCAGATACGCAGTATTTT. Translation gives CASSEAQVGRGADTQYF.

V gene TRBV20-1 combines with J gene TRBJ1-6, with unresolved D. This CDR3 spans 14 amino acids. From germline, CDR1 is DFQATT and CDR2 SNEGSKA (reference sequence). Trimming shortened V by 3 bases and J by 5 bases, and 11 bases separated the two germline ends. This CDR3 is CSASSYGDNSPLHF. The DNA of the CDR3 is TGCAGTGCTAGTTCTTACGGGGATAATTCACCCCTCCACTTT.

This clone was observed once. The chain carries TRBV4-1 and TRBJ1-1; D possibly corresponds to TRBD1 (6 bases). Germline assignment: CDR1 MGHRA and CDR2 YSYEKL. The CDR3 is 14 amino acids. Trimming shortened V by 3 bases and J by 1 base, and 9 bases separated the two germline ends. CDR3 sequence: CASSHRGPNTEAFF. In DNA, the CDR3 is TGCGCCAGCAGCCACAGGGGCCCGAACACTGAAGCTTTCTTT.

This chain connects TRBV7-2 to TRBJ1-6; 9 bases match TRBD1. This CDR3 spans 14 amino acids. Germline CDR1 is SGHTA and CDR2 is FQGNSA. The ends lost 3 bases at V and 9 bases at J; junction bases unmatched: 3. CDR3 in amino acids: CASSFGQGSSPLHF. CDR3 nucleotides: TGTGCCAGCAGCTTCGGACAGGGGAGTTCACCCCTCCACTTT.

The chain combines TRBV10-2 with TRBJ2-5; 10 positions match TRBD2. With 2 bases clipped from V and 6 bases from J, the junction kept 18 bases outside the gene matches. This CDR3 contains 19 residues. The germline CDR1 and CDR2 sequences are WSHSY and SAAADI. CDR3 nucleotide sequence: TGCGCCAGCAGTGAGCCTAGCGGGGGCCGGACTTTCACGGGAAAGACCCAGTACTTC. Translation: CASSEPSGGRTFTGKTQYF.

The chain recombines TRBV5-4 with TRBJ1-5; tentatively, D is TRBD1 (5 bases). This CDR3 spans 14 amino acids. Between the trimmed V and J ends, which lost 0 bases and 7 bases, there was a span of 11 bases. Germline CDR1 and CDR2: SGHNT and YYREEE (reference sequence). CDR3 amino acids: CASSLGGEGQPQHF. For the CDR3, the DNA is TGTGCCAGCAGCTTGGGGGGGGAAGGGCAGCCCCAGCATTTT.